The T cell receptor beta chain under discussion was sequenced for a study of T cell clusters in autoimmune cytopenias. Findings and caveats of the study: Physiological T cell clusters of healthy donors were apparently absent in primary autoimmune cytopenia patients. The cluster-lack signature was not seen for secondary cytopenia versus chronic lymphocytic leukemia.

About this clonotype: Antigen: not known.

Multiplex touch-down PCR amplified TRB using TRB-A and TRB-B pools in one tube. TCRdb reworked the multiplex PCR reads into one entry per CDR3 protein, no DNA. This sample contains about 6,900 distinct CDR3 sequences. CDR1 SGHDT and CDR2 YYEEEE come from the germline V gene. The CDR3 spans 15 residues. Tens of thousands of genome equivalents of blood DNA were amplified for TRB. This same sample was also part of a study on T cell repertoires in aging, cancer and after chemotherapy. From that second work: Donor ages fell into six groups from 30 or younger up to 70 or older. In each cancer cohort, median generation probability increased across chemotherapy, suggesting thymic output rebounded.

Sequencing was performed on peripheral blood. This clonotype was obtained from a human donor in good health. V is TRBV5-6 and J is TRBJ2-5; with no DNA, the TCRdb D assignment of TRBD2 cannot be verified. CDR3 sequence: CASSFVAGGRETQYF. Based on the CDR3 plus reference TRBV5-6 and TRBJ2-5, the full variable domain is DAGVTQSPTHLIKTRGQQVTLRCSPKSGHDTVSWYQQALGQGPQFIFQYYEEEERQRGNFPDRFSGHQFPNYSSELNVNALLLGDSALYLCASSFVAGGRETQYFGPGTRLLVL.